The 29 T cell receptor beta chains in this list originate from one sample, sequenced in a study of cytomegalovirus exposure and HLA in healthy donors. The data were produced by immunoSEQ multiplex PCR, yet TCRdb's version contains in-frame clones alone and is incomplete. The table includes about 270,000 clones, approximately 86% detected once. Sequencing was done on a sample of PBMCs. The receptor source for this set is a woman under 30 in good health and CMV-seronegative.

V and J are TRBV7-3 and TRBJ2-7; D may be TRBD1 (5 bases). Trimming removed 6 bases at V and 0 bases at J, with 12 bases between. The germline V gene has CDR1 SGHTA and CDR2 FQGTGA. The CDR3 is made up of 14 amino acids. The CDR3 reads CASSSDKASYEQYF. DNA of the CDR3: TGTGCCAGCAGTTCGGACAAAGCCTCCTACGAGCAGTACTTC.

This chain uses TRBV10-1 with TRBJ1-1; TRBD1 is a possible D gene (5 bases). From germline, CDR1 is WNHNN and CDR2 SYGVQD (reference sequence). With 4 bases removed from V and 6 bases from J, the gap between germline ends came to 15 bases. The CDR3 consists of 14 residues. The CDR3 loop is CASSAGGEVAEAFF. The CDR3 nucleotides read TGCGCCAGCAGTGCTGGAGGGGAGGTCGCTGAAGCTTTCTTT.

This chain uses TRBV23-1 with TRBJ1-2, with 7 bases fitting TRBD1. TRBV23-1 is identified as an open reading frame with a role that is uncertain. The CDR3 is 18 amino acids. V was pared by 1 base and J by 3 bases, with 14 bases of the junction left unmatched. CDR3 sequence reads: CASSQLIGRDSGDYGYTF. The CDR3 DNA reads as TGCGCCAGCAGTCAATTAATCGGAAGGGACAGTGGAGACTATGGCTACACCTTC.

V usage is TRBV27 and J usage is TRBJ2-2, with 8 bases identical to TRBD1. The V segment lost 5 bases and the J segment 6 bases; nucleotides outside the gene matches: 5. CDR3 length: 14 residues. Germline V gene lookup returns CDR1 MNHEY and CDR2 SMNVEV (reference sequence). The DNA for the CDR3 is TGTGCCAGCAGTCCGGGGACAGGTCCCGGGGAGCTGTTTTTT. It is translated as CASSPGTGPGELFF.

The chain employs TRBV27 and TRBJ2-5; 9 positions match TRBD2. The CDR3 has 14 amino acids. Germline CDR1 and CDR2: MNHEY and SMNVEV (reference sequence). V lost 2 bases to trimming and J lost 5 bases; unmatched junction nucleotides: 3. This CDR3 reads CASSLLAGRETQYF. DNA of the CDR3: TGTGCCAGCAGTTTACTAGCGGGGAGGGAGACCCAGTACTTC.

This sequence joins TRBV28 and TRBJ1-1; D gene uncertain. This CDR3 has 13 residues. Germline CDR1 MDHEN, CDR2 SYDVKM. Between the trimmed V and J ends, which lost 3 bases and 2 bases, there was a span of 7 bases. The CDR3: CASSFEENTEAFF. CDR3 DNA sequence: TGTGCCAGCAGTTTCGAGGAAAACACTGAAGCTTTCTTT.

The CDR3: CATSSIAGTYNEQFF. CDR3 in DNA: TGTGCCACCAGCAGTATAGCGGGAACCTACAATGAGCAGTTCTTC. The rearrangement joins TRBV15 to TRBJ2-1; the match to TRBD2 covers 8 bases. Germline CDR1 LNHNV, CDR2 YYDKDF (reference sequence). V shed 3 bases and J 2 bases; nucleotides not matched to a gene: 3. This CDR3 contains 15 residues.

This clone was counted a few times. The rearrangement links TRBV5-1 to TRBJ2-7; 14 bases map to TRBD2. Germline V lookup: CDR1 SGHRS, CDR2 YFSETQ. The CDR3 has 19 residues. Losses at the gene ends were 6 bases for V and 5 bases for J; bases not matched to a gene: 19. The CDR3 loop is CASTYGGTSGRRVLHEQYF. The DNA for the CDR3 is TGCGCCAGCACCTATGGGGGGACTAGCGGGAGAAGGGTCCTACACGAGCAGTACTTC.

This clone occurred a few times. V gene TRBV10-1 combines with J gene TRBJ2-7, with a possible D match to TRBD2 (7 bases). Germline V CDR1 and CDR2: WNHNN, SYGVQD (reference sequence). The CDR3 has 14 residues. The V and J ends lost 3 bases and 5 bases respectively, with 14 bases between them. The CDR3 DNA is TGCGCCAGCAGTGATGCTAGGGGGAGGGACGAGCAGTACTTC. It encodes CASSDARGRDEQYF.

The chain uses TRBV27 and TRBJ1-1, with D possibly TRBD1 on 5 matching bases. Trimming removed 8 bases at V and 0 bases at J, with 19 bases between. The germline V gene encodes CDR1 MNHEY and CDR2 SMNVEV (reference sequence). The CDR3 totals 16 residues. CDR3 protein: CASGLVRGSLNTEAFF. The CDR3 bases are TGTGCCAGCGGCCTAGTAAGGGGCAGCCTGAACACTGAAGCTTTCTTT.

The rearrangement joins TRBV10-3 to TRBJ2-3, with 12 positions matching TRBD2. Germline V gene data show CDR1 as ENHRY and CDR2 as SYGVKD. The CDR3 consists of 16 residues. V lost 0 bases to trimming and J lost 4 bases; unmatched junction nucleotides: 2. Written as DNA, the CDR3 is TGTGCCATCAGTGAGTCCCTAGCGGGAGGGCCAGATACGCAGTATTTT. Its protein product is CAISESLAGGPDTQYF.

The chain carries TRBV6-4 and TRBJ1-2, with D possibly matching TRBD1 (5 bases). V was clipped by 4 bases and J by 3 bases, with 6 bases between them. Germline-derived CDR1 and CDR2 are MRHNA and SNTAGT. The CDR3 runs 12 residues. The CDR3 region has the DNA TGTGCCAGCAGTGGGGGGGACTATGGCTACACCTTC. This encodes CASSGGDYGYTF.

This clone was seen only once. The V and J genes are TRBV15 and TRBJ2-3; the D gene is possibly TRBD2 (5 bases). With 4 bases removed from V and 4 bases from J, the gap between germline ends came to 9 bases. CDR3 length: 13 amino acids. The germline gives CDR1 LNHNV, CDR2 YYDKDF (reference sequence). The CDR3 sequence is CATSTSGADTQYF. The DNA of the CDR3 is TGTGCCACCAGCACCTCCGGGGCAGATACGCAGTATTTT.

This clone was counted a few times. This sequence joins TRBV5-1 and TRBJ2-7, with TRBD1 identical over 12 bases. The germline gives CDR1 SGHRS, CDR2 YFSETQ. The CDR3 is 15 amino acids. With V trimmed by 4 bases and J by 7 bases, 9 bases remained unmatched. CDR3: CASSPGQGAPGEQYF. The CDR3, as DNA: TGCGCCAGCAGCCCGGGACAGGGGGCGCCGGGGGAGCAGTACTTC.

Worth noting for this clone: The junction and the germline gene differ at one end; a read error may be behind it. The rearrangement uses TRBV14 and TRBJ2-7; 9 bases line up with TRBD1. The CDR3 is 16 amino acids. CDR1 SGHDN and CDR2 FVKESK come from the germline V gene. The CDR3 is CASSAFRDRDSHEQYF. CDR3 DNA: TGTGCCAGCAGCGCCTTCCGGGACAGGGACTCCCACGAGCAGTACTTC.

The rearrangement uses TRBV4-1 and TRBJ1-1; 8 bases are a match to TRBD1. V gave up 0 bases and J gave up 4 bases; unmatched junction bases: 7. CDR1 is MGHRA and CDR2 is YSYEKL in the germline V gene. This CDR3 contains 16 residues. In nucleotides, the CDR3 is TGCGCCAGCAGCCAAGATTTCACAGGGGGAAGCACTGAAGCTTTCTTT. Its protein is CASSQDFTGGSTEAFF.

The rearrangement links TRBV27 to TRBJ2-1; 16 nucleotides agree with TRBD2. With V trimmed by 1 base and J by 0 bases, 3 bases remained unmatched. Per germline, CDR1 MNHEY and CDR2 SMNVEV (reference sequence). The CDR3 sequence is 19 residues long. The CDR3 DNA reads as TGTGCCAGCAGTTTATTGGGACTAGCGGGGGGGCACTCCTACAATGAGCAGTTCTTC. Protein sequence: CASSLLGLAGGHSYNEQFF.

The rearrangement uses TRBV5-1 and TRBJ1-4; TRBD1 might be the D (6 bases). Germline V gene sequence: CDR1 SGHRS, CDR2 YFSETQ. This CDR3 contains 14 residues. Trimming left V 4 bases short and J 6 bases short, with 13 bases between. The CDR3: CASSLQGNYEKLFF. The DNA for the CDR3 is TGCGCCAGCAGCCTACAGGGCAACTATGAAAAACTGTTTTTT.

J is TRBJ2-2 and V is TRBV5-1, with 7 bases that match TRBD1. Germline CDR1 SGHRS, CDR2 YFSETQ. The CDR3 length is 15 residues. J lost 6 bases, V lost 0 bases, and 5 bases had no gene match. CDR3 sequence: CASSLGQGAAGELFF. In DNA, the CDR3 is TGCGCCAGCAGCTTGGGACAGGGCGCGGCCGGGGAGCTGTTTTTT.

The CDR3 nucleotides are TGCGCCAGCAGCCCCGCCCTATATTCCGGGACAGGGGAAAAGGAAGCTTTCTTT. As protein: CASSPALYSGTGEKEAFF. The chain uses TRBV4-3 and TRBJ1-1; 10 bases align to TRBD1. J gave up 8 bases and V 4 bases, and 19 bases lay outside the gene matches. In germline, CDR1 is LGHNA, CDR2 YSLEER. The CDR3 is 18 residues long.

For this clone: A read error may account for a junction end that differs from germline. This chain's CDR3 is CASSQRESSGQGVF. Here the CDR3 DNA reads TGCGCCAGCAGCCAAAGGGAGAGTTCGGGACAGGGTGTCTTC. This chain uses TRBV4-3 with TRBJ2-1; 9 positions match TRBD1. Germline assignment: CDR1 LGHNA and CDR2 YSLEER. The CDR3 totals 14 residues.

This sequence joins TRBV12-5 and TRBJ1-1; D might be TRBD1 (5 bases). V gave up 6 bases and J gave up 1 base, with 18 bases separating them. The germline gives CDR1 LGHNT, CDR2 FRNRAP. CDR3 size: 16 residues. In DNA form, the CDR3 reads TGTGCTAGTGGGGACACAGCGGGACCGACGAACACTGAAGCTTTCTTT. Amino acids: CASGDTAGPTNTEAFF.

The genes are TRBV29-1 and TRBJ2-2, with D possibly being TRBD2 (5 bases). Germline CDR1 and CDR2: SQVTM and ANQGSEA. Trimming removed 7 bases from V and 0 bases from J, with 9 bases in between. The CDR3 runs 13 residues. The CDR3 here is CSGREPNTGELFF. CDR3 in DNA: TGCAGCGGCCGGGAACCGAACACCGGGGAGCTGTTTTTT.

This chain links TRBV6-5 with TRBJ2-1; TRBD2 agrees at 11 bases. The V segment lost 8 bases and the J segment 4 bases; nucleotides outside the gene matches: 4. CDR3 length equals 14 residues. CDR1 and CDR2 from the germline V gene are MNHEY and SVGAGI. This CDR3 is CASFGTSGYNEQFF. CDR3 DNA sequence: TGTGCCAGCTTCGGGACTAGCGGTTACAATGAGCAGTTCTTC.

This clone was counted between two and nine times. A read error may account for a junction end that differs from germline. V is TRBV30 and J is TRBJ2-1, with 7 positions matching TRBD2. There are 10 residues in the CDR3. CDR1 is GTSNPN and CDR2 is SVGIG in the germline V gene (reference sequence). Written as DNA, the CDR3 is TGTGCCTTACACCGGGACTACTACCTCTTC. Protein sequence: CALHRDYYLF.

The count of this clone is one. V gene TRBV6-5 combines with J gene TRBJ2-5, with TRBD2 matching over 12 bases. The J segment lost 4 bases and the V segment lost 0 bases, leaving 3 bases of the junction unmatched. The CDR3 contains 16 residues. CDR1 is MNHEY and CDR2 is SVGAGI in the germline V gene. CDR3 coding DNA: TGTGCCAGCAGTTACTCGGAGACTAGCGGGGGAGAGACCCAGTACTTC. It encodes CASSYSETSGGETQYF.

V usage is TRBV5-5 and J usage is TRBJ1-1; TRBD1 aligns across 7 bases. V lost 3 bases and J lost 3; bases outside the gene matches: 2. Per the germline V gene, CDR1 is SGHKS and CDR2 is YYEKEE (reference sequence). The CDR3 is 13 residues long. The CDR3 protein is CASSYTGDTEAFF. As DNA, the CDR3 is TGTGCCAGCAGCTATACAGGGGACACTGAAGCTTTCTTT. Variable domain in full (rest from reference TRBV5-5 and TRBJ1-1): DAGVTQSPTHLIKTRGQQVTLRCSPISGHKSVSWYQQVLGQGPQFIFQYYEKEERGRGNFPDRFSARQFPNYSSELNVNALLLGDSALYLCASSYTGDTEAFFGQGTRLTVV.

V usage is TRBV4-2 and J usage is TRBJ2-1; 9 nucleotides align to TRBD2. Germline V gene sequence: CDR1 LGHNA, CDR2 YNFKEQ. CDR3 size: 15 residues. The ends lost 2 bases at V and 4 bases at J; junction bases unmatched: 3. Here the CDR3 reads CASSQRLADYNEQFF. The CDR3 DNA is TGTGCCAGCAGCCAAAGACTAGCGGATTACAATGAGCAGTTCTTC.

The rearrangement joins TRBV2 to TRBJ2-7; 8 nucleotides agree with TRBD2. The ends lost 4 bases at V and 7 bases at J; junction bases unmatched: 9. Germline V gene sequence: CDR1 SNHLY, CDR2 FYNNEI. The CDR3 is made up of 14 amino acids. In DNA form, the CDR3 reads TGTGCCAGCAGTGGGGGACTAGGGCAGGGGGAGCAGTACTTC. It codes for CASSGGLGQGEQYF.